These 21 T cell receptor beta chains were sequenced from one sample in a study of T cells after yellow fever vaccination. TCRdb re-derived calls from the 5' RACE reads in MiXCR, one entry per CDR3 protein. The repertoire holds a few hundred thousand distinct CDR3 sequences, with around a sixth as singletons. Sequences were derived from PBMCs, sampled roughly 5 days after the first yellow fever vaccination. The receptors here all came from a man younger than 35 who received the YFV17D yellow fever vaccine.

This chain links TRBV4-1 with TRBJ1-1; the D is unclear. The V end was cut by 3 bases, the J end by 0 bases, with 17 bases between. Germline V gene sequence: CDR1 MGHRA, CDR2 YSYEKL. This CDR3 has 17 residues. The CDR3 is CASSQVMALKMNTEAFF. For the CDR3, the DNA is TGCGCCAGCAGCCAGGTTATGGCTCTTAAGATGAACACTGAAGCTTTCTTT.

Only a few counts were recorded for this clonotype. The rearrangement uses TRBV7-3 and TRBJ1-6; D is possibly TRBD1 (6 bases). The CDR3 contains 14 residues. The germline V gene encodes CDR1 SGHTA and CDR2 FQGTGA. V gave up 2 bases and J gave up 6 bases, with 8 bases separating them. The CDR3 bases are TGTGCCAGCAGCTTATACAGGGCTAATTCACCCCTCCACTTT. It yields the protein CASSLYRANSPLHF.

This clonotype was seen a handful of times. The DNA of the CDR3 is TGCGCCACCCACCCTGGGGGACAGGGGACCTATGGCTACACCTTC. This encodes CATHPGGQGTYGYTF. This chain connects TRBV5-1 to TRBJ1-2; 10 nucleotides line up with TRBD1. From germline, CDR1 is SGHRS and CDR2 YFSETQ. This CDR3 comprises 15 residues. The ends lost 9 bases at V and 4 bases at J; junction bases unmatched: 12. The full variable domain, its missing parts supplied by reference TRBV5-1 and TRBJ1-2, is KAGVTQTPRYLIKTRGQQVTLSCSPISGHRSVSWYQQTPGQGLQFLFEYFSETQRNKGNFPGRFSGRQFSNSRSEMNVSTLELGDSALYLCATHPGGQGTYGYTFGSGTRLTVV.

This clonotype was seen a handful of times. The J gene is TRBJ2-5, the V gene TRBV28; TRBD1 or TRBD2 may be the D gene (5 bases each). Between the trimmed V and J ends, which lost 10 bases and 2 bases, there was a span of 20 bases. Germline assignment: CDR1 MDHEN and CDR2 SYDVKM. The CDR3 loop spans 15 amino acids. This CDR3 reads CAISPPGRTQETQYF. The CDR3 DNA follows: TGTGCCATCTCCCCCCCGGGACGGACACAAGAGACCCAGTACTTC.

This clonotype has only a few counts. V and J are TRBV3-1 and TRBJ2-7; TRBD2 aligns across 8 bases. The ends lost 4 bases at V and 4 bases at J; junction bases unmatched: 9. The CDR3 extends over 15 amino acids. Germline assignment: CDR1 LGHDT and CDR2 YNNKEL (reference sequence). CDR3 amino acids: CASSPGAGGVYEQYF. Here the CDR3 DNA reads TGTGCCAGCAGCCCCGGGGCGGGGGGTGTATACGAGCAGTACTTC.

This clonotype occurred a few times. The V and J genes are TRBV6-2 or TRBV6-3 and TRBJ2-3; the match to TRBD2 covers 8 bases. Germline loops: CDR1 MNHEY, CDR2 SVGEGT. CDR3 length: 16 amino acids. The junction had 8 bases not matched to a gene; V was cut back by 4 bases and J by 2 bases. CDR3 DNA: TGTGCCAGCAGTTGGAGGCGGGGGGCCTTCACAGATACGCAGTATTTT. It translates to CASSWRRGAFTDTQYF.

V gene TRBV5-1 combines with J gene TRBJ2-7; 13 bases match TRBD2. Germline assignment: CDR1 SGHRS and CDR2 YFSETQ. V dropped 7 bases and J dropped 0; count of bases not matched to a gene: 10. This CDR3 comprises 17 residues. CDR3 in DNA: TGCGCCAGCCGCCTAACTAGCGGGGGGGCCCCCTCCTACGAGCAGTACTTC. This translates into CASRLTSGGAPSYEQYF.

This clonotype was recorded once. This sequence joins TRBV28 and TRBJ2-3; a possible D gene is TRBD2 (7 bases). V lost 4 bases and J 2 bases, leaving 19 bases between the germline ends. CDR1 and CDR2 (germline): MDHEN, SYDVKM. The CDR3 loop spans 17 amino acids. CDR3 DNA: TGTGCCAGCAGTTCCCATGCTGGGGGGGCGGACACAGATACGCAGTATTTT. This sequence encodes CASSSHAGGADTDTQYF.

This clonotype was seen a few times. Written as DNA, the CDR3 is TGTGCCAGCAGTCCGGACAGGGACCACGAGCAGTACTTC. Amino acid sequence: CASSPDRDHEQYF. The rearrangement links TRBV2 to TRBJ2-7; 8 nucleotides match TRBD1. V dropped 5 bases and J dropped 5; count of bases not matched to a gene: 5. There are 13 residues in the CDR3. Germline V gives CDR1 SNHLY, CDR2 FYNNEI.

V gene TRBV10-1 combines with J gene TRBJ2-5; possibly TRBD1 or TRBD2 for D (5 bases each). The V end lost 5 bases, the J end lost 8 bases, and 18 bases lay between the germline ends. In germline, CDR1 is WNHNN, CDR2 SYGVQD (reference sequence). This CDR3 contains 14 residues. This CDR3 is CASSNIRDRGTQYF. The CDR3 coding sequence is TGCGCCAGCAGTAATATCAGGGACCGGGGAACCCAGTACTTC.

The sample holds a few counts of this clonotype. V is TRBV4-1 and J is TRBJ1-1; 11 positions agree with TRBD1. CDR3 length: 15 amino acids. V shed 4 bases and J 4 bases; nucleotides not matched to a gene: 5. CDR1 is MGHRA, CDR2 YSYEKL, per germline. CDR3 loop: CASSPPGTGGTEAFF. CDR3 nucleotides: TGCGCCAGCAGCCCTCCAGGGACAGGGGGCACTGAAGCTTTCTTT.

J is TRBJ2-3 and V is TRBV3-1, with 7 bases matching TRBD2. V shed 5 bases and J 2 bases; nucleotides not matched to a gene: 10. This CDR3 has 16 residues. The germline CDR1 and CDR2 sequences are LGHDT and YNNKEL (reference sequence). The CDR3 DNA sequence: TGTGCCAGCAGCAGGGGACTACTAGCGAACACAGATACGCAGTATTTT. This sequence encodes CASSRGLLANTDTQYF.

The chain joins TRBV25-1 to TRBJ2-4, with D possibly being TRBD2 (5 bases). Looked up from germline, CDR1 is MGHDK and CDR2 is SYGVNS. The CDR3 totals 12 residues. V lost 6 bases and J lost 4, with 7 bases in between. DNA for the CDR3: TGTGCCAGCAGGGACTGGAAAAACATTCAGTACTTC. Translation: CASRDWKNIQYF.

The chain is built from TRBV20-1 and TRBJ2-4, with a possible D match to TRBD1 (5 bases). The CDR3 sequence is 14 residues long. Deletions cut 3 bases from V and 0 bases from J, with 9 bases between. The germline V gene encodes CDR1 DFQATT and CDR2 SNEGSKA (reference sequence). Here the CDR3 reads CSASRQIAKNIQYF. In DNA form, the CDR3 reads TGCAGTGCTAGCCGACAGATAGCCAAAAACATTCAGTACTTC.

In this sample, this clonotype turned up many times. The rearrangement joins TRBV5-1 to TRBJ2-3; unclear D gene. The CDR3 runs to 13 residues. The V and J ends lost 4 bases and 2 bases respectively, with 8 bases between them. The germline V gene has CDR1 SGHRS and CDR2 YFSETQ. This CDR3 is CASSIGFTDTQYF. DNA of the CDR3: TGCGCCAGCAGCATAGGTTTCACAGATACGCAGTATTTT.

V gene TRBV20-1 combines with J gene TRBJ1-1; no reliable D call. The CDR3 extends over 13 amino acids. Germline lookup yields CDR1 DFQATT and CDR2 SNEGSKA (reference sequence). V lost 6 bases, J lost 2 bases, and 13 bases lay in between. The CDR3 loop is CSARTHDNTEAFF. DNA of the CDR3: TGCAGTGCCCGGACTCACGATAACACTGAAGCTTTCTTT.

This clonotype was detected only a few times. V and J are TRBV5-4 and TRBJ2-7; 10 positions agree with TRBD1. With V trimmed by 2 bases and J by 5 bases, 7 bases remained unmatched. From germline, CDR1 is SGHNT and CDR2 YYREEE (reference sequence). The CDR3 is 15 residues long. The CDR3 loop reads CASSFRDRGVHEQYF. The CDR3 DNA sequence: TGTGCCAGCAGCTTTCGGGACAGGGGCGTACACGAGCAGTACTTC. The full variable domain, in which reference TRBV5-4 and TRBJ2-7 provide the parts outside the CDR3, is ETGVTQSPTHLIKTRGQQVTLRCSSQSGHNTVSWYQQALGQGPQFIFQYYREEENGRGNFPPRFSGLQFPNYSSELNVNALELDDSALYLCASSFRDRGVHEQYFGPGTRLTVT.

The chain uses TRBV7-8 and TRBJ2-7; D gene ambiguous. The germline V gene encodes CDR1 SGHVS and CDR2 FQNEAQ. Trimming pared 2 bases from V and 12 bases from J, leaving 11 bases between. This CDR3 spans 11 amino acids. The CDR3 DNA is TGTGCCAGCAGCTTAAACACAGCGCTGTACTTC. It translates to CASSLNTALYF.

This clonotype was picked up many times. This chain uses TRBV4-3 with TRBJ1-5; D ambiguous. The germline gives CDR1 LGHNA, CDR2 YSLEER. The CDR3 covers 14 residues. V was pared by 1 base and J by 5 bases, with 9 bases between. This CDR3 is CASSQVVADQPQHF. The CDR3 DNA follows: TGCGCCAGCAGCCAAGTCGTGGCGGATCAGCCCCAGCATTTT.

The V and J genes are TRBV19 and TRBJ1-5; 8 nucleotides agree with TRBD1. This CDR3 has 16 amino acids. V was pared by 9 bases and J by 2 bases, with 12 bases of the junction left unmatched. Germline CDR1 is LNHDA and CDR2 is SQIVND (reference sequence). The CDR3 DNA follows: TGTGCCAGCGCACGACAGGGGCGCTTGGGCAATCAGCCCCAGCATTTT. Amino acid sequence: CASARQGRLGNQPQHF. The whole variable domain, filled in from reference TRBV19 and TRBJ1-5, reads DGGITQSPKYLFRKEGQNVTLSCEQNLNHDAMYWYRQDPGQGLRLIYYSQIVNDFQKGDIAEGYSVSREKKESFPLTVTSAQKNPTAFYLCASARQGRLGNQPQHFGDGTRLSIL.

The rearrangement joins TRBV6-6 to TRBJ2-1; D is unresolved. Germline V gives CDR1 MNHNY, CDR2 SVGAGI (reference sequence). This CDR3 region has 12 residues. Trimming pared 6 bases from V and 6 bases from J, leaving 9 bases between. CDR3 loop: CASSRFPNEQFF. The CDR3 bases are TGTGCCAGCAGCCGTTTCCCCAATGAGCAGTTCTTC.